A selection of T cell receptor beta chains follows, all from one sample in a study of T cell repertoires in cytomegalovirus infection. TCRdb redid the calling of the reads with MiXCR, one entry per CDR3 protein. The sample carries fewer than 1,000,000 distinct CDR3 sequences, roughly 31% recorded once. Their cognate antigens are unknown. Sequencing used cultured CD8+ T cells from PBMCs, obtained from culture after CMV antigen stimulation. These receptors came from a human donor in good health (CMV status not recorded). Some clones in this sample may be carry-over from other donors' samples. The CDR3 runs from the conserved cysteine through the conserved F or W. Each record gives: J gene, clone size, CDR3 length, D gene, V gene, CDR3 protein, CDR3 DNA. The D gene is left open where the match is weak. Expanded clones are given a class, and other clones once, few, many or no size at all.

>TRBJ1-2|few|15|NA|TRBV28
CASSWGNPSHYGYTF
TGTGCCAGCAGTTGGGGGAACCCGTCCCACTATGGCTACACCTTC
>TRBJ2-7|NA|17|NA|TRBV4-1
CASSQPPGYAATYERYF
TGCGCCAGCAGCCAACCCCCGGGTTACGCCGCCACCTACGAGCGGTACTTC
>TRBJ2-3|NA|15|TRBD2|TRBV4-1
CASSPLAARTDTQYF
TGTGCCAGCAGCCCTCTAGCGGCACGCACAGATACGCAGTATTTT
>TRBJ2-7|NA|15|TRBD1|TRBV27
CASSLVQGIGYEQYF
TGTGCCAGCAGTCTCGTACAGGGGATTGGATACGAGCAGTACTTC
>TRBJ2-2|NA|17|TRBD2|TRBV7-7
CASSLLAGGPETGELFF
TGTGCTAGCAGCCTACTAGCGGGGGGGCCAGAGACCGGGGAGCTGTTTTTT
>TRBJ2-5|few|15|TRBD1|TRBV6-2/TRBV6-3
CASYSGTGYQETQYF
TGTGCCAGCTATTCCGGGACAGGTTACCAAGAGACCCAGTACTTC
>TRBJ2-5|NA|10|NA|TRBV2
CVSKGSTQYF
TGTGTCAGCAAAGGATCGACCCAGTACTTC
>TRBJ1-5|NA|15|NA|TRBV6-5
CASSFDSASNQPQHF
TGTGCCAGCAGTTTCGACAGCGCTAGCAATCAGCCCCAGCATTTT
>TRBJ2-6|few|20|TRBD1|TRBV4-3
CASSQGSGTGGLWGANVLTF
TGCGCCAGCAGCCAAGGTTCCGGGACAGGGGGTCTGTGGGGGGCCAACGTCCTGACTTTC
>TRBJ1-2|NA|12|NA|TRBV6-6
CASSYGPGGYTF
TGTGCCAGCAGTTACGGCCCGGGTGGCTACACCTTC
>TRBJ2-6|many|12|NA|TRBV7-6
CASRTGANVLTF
TGTGCCAGCAGGACTGGGGCCAACGTCCTGACTTTC
>TRBJ2-6|NA|19|NA|TRBV4-1
CASSQDPGALLSGANVLTF
TGCGCCAGCAGCCAAGATCCAGGGGCCTTGCTCTCTGGGGCCAACGTCCTGACTTTC
>TRBJ2-7|few|15|TRBD1|TRBV2
CASSSTGGLDREQYF
TGTGCCAGCAGTTCGACAGGGGGATTGGACCGCGAGCAGTACTTC
>TRBJ2-1|NA|13|NA|TRBV19
CATQQSSYNEQFF
TGTGCCACTCAACAGAGCTCCTACAATGAGCAGTTCTTC
>TRBJ1-2|NA|18|NA|TRBV2
CASSLKRTPDRIHYGYTF
TGTGCCAGCAGTCTCAAACGGACTCCGGACAGAATTCACTATGGCTACACCTTC
>TRBJ2-2|NA|12|NA|TRBV7-2
CASSLPYGELFF
TGTGCCAGCAGCCTTCCATACGGGGAGCTGTTTTTT
>TRBJ1-2|many|15|TRBD1|TRBV12-3/TRBV12-4
CASSLSLDRVNGYTF
TGTGCCAGCAGTTTATCCCTAGACAGGGTAAATGGCTACACCTTC
>TRBJ1-1|many|16|NA|TRBV7-9
CASSPPRRRENTEAFF
TGTGCCAGCAGCCCACCTCGGCGGCGGGAGAACACTGAAGCTTTCTTT
>TRBJ2-1|few|16|TRBD2|TRBV20-1
CSASHSERGIYNEQFF
TGCAGTGCTAGCCACTCTGAGCGGGGAATCTACAATGAGCAGTTCTTC
>TRBJ2-1|NA|15|TRBD1|TRBV9
CASSVEGGQGNEQFF
TGTGCCAGCAGCGTAGAGGGGGGACAGGGGAATGAGCAGTTCTTC
>TRBJ1-2|NA|15|NA|TRBV11-2
CASSLGQGELYGYTF
TGTGCCAGCAGCCTCGGGCAGGGAGAGTTGTATGGCTACACCTTC
>TRBJ1-2|few|15|TRBD1|TRBV6-1
CASSEAKGQMGGYTF
TGTGCCAGCAGTGAAGCGAAGGGACAGATGGGTGGCTACACCTTC
>TRBJ2-5|NA|19|NA|TRBV6-6
CASEKSIVLTVPFGGTQYF
TGTGCCAGCGAAAAGTCAATCGTCTTGACAGTCCCTTTTGGAGGGACCCAGTACTTC
>TRBJ2-2|NA|14|TRBD1|TRBV5-4
CASRPGQGTGELFF
TGTGCCAGCAGGCCGGGACAGGGCACCGGGGAGCTGTTTTTT